These 11 T cell receptor beta chains were sequenced from one sample in a study of blood T cell repertoires in COVID-19. The repertoire was sequenced with immunoSEQ multiplex PCR; TCRdb's copy has only in-frame clones and lacks some. The sample shows tens of thousands of clones, around three quarters of them seen only once. Sequenced: peripheral blood. These receptors all stem from a human donor in a cohort sampled during active COVID-19.

This clone was found once. This chain links TRBV6-5 with TRBJ1-1; D not resolved. The CDR3 is 12 residues long. V was pared by 7 bases and J by 1 base, with 7 bases between. Germline V gene sequence: CDR1 MNHEY, CDR2 SVGAGI. Here the CDR3 DNA reads TGTGCCAGCACCCGACAGAACACTGAAGCTTTCTTT. Translation gives CASTRQNTEAFF.

The chain is built from TRBV14 and TRBJ2-3; 7 bases are a match to TRBD1. Germline V gene lookup returns CDR1 SGHDN and CDR2 FVKESK. The V segment lost 4 bases and the J segment 1 base; nucleotides outside the gene matches: 11. CDR3 length: 17 residues. The CDR3 sequence is CASSLYRDRKRTDTQYF. CDR3 bases: TGTGCCAGCAGCCTGTATCGGGACAGAAAGCGCACAGATACGCAGTATTTT.

The chain uses TRBV7-2 and TRBJ2-5; 7 bases agree with TRBD1. The CDR3 has 16 amino acids. Germline CDR1 and CDR2: SGHTA and FQGNSA. J was trimmed by 4 bases and V by 5 bases; bases with no gene match: 13. CDR3 protein: CASSPRQGREGETQYF. CDR3 sequence (DNA): TGTGCCAGCAGCCCGAGACAGGGAAGGGAAGGAGAGACCCAGTACTTC.

This CDR3 is CASSEAIQGGLNTEAFF. The CDR3, as DNA: TGTGCCAGCAGTGAAGCGATACAGGGGGGTTTGAACACTGAAGCTTTCTTT. V gene TRBV6-1 combines with J gene TRBJ1-1; 8 nucleotides match TRBD1. Per germline, CDR1 MNHNS and CDR2 SASEGT. The junction had 6 bases not matched to a gene; V was cut back by 0 bases and J by 0 bases. The CDR3 runs 17 residues.

The sample holds a few counts of this clone. This sample also contains other DNA sequences that code for the same CDR3. J is TRBJ2-5 and V is TRBV18; a possible D gene is TRBD2 (7 bases). Trimming removed 3 bases at V and 3 bases at J, with 11 bases between. CDR1 and CDR2 (germline): KGHSH, LQKENI. This CDR3 has 14 residues. The CDR3 nucleotides read TGTGCCAGCTCACCCGGAGGGGGGGAAGAGACCCAGTACTTC. This gives the protein CASSPGGGEETQYF. Complete variable domain (other parts from reference TRBV18 and TRBJ2-5): NAGVMQNPRHLVRRRGQEARLRCSPMKGHSHVYWYRQLPEEGLKFMVYLQKENIIDESGMPKERFSAEFPKEGPSILRIQQVVRGDSAAYFCASSPGGGEETQYFGPGTRLLVL.

The chain is built from TRBV11-3 and TRBJ1-5; possibly TRBD1 for D (6 bases). This CDR3 contains 14 residues. Between the trimmed V and J ends, which lost 7 bases and 3 bases, there was a span of 13 bases. The germline CDR1 and CDR2 sequences are SGHNT and YENEEA. CDR3 loop: CASTRRTDNQPQHF. The DNA for the CDR3 is TGTGCCAGCACCCGGAGGACAGACAATCAGCCCCAGCATTTT.

About this clone: Within the sample, other DNA sequences also encode this same CDR3. V gene TRBV6-2 or TRBV6-3 combines with J gene TRBJ2-7; tentatively, D is TRBD1 (6 bases). The V and J ends lost 5 bases and 4 bases respectively, with 12 bases between them. CDR1 and CDR2 from the germline V gene are MNHEY and SVGEGT. The CDR3 is made up of 13 amino acids. The CDR3 nucleotides are TGTGCCAGCAGTAGGGACATAACGTACGAGCAGTACTTC. It is translated as CASSRDITYEQYF.

This clone has more than one count but fewer than ten. The chain joins TRBV7-9 to TRBJ2-1; TRBD2 aligns across 9 bases. Germline loops: CDR1 SEHNR, CDR2 FQNEAQ (reference sequence). The CDR3 runs 15 residues. The junction had 6 bases not matched to a gene; V was cut back by 2 bases and J by 7 bases. CDR3 sequence: CASSLLSGSSNEQFF. CDR3 in DNA: TGTGCCAGCAGCTTACTTAGCGGGAGCTCTAATGAGCAGTTCTTC.

Here the CDR3 reads CASSFGGGGQPQHF. CDR3 in DNA: TGTGCCAGCAGCTTTGGAGGGGGCGGCCAGCCCCAGCATTTT. V and J are TRBV7-6 and TRBJ1-5, with 7 bases that match TRBD1. Germline trimming cut 3 bases from V and 7 bases from J; bases unmatched to any gene: 6. Germline-derived CDR1 and CDR2 are SGHVS and FNYEAQ. The length of the CDR3 is 14 residues.

The chain has TRBV2 and TRBJ2-2; weak D call: TRBD2 (6 bases). Germline CDR1 and CDR2: SNHLY and FYNNEI. The CDR3 spans 17 residues. Deletions cut 3 bases from V and 4 bases from J, with 18 bases between. The CDR3 sequence: CASSEEGAHKLTGELFF. DNA of the CDR3: TGTGCCAGCAGTGAGGAGGGAGCCCATAAACTCACCGGGGAGCTGTTTTTT.

The chain uses TRBV4-1 and TRBJ2-4, with D perhaps TRBD1 (6 bases). The CDR3 sequence is 15 residues long. Trimming removed 1 base from V and 1 base from J, with 8 bases in between. Germline lookup yields CDR1 MGHRA and CDR2 YSYEKL. CDR3 region: CASSQGQGAKNIQYF. For the CDR3, the DNA is TGCGCCAGCAGCCAAGGGCAGGGGGCCAAAAACATTCAGTACTTC.